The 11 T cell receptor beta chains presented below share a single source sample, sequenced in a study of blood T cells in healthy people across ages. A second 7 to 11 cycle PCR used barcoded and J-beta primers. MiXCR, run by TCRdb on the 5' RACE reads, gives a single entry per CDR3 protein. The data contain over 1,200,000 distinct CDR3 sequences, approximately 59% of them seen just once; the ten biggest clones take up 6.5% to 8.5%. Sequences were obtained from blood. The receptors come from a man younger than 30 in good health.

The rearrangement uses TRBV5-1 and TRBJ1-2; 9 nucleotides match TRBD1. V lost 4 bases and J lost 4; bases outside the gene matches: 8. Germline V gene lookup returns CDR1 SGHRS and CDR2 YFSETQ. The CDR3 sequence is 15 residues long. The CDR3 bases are TGCGCCAGCAGCCCCTCGGACAGGGGCCGCTATGGCTACACCTTC. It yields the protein CASSPSDRGRYGYTF.

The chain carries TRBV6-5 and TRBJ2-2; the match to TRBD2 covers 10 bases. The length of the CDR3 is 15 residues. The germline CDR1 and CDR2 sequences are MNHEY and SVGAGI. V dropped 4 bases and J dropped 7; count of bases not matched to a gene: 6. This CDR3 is CASSSSGRAIGELFF. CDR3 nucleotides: TGTGCCAGCAGTTCCAGCGGGAGGGCCATCGGGGAGCTGTTTTTT.

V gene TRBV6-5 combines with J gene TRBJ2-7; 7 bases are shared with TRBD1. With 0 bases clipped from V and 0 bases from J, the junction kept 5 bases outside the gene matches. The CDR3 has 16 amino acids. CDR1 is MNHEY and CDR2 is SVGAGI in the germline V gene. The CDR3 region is CASSYSSGQASYEQYF. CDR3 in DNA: TGTGCCAGCAGTTACTCATCCGGACAGGCCTCCTACGAGCAGTACTTC.

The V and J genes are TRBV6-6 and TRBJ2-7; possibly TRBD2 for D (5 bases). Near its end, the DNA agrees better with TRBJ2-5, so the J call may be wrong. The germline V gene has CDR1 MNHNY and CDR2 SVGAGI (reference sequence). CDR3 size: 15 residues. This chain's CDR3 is CASSYSIGRGETQYF. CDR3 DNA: TGTGCCAGCAGTTACTCGATAGGGCGCGGGGAGACCCAGTACTTC.

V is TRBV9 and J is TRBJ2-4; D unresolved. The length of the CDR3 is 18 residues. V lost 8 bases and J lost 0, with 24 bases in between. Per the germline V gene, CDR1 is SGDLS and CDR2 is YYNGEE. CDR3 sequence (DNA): TGTGCCAGGGATTGCCCAGTCCTCATCTACCTAGCCAAAAACATTCAGTACTTC. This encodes CARDCPVLIYLAKNIQYF.

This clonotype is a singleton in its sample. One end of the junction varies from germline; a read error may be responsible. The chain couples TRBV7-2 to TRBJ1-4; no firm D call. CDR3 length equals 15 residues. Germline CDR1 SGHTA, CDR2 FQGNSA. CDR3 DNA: TGTGCCAGCAGCTCCCGTGGGAAAACTAATGAAGAACTGTTTTTT. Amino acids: CASSSRGKTNEELFF.

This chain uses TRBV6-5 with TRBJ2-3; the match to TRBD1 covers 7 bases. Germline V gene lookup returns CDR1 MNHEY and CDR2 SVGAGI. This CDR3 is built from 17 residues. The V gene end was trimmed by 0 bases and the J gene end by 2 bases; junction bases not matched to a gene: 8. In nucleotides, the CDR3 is TGTGCCAGCAGTTACTCACTTCCGGGACAGTACACAGATACGCAGTATTTT. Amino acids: CASSYSLPGQYTDTQYF.

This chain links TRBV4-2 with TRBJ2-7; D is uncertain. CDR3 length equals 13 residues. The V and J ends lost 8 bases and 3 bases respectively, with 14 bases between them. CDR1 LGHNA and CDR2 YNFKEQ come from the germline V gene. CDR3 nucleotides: TGTGCCAGCGGACCGACACCGAGCTACGAGCAGTACTTC. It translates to CASGPTPSYEQYF.

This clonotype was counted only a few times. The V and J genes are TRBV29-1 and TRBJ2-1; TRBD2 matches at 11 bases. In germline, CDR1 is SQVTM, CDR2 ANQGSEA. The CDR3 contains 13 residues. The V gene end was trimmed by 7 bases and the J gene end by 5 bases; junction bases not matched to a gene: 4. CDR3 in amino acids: CSAGTSGNNEQFF. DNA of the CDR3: TGCAGCGCCGGGACTAGCGGTAACAATGAGCAGTTCTTC.

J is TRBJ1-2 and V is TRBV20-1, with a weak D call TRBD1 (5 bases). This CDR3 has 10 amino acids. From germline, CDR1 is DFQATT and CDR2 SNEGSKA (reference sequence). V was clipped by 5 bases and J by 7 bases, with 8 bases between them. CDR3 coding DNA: TGCAGTGCTCTGGGGCTTGGCTACACCTTC. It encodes CSALGLGYTF.

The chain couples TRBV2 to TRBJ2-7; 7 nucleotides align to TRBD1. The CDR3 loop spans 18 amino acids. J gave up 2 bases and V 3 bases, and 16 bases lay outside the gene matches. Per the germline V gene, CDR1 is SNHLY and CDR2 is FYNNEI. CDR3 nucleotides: TGTGCCAGCAGTGACAGTCTCGACAGGGATGGAACGACCTACGAGCAGTACTTC. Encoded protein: CASSDSLDRDGTTYEQYF.